This TCR beta chain derives from a study of regulatory T cells in long-lasting Graves disease. Overall study findings and caveats: Preferential use of TRBV28, TRBJ1-2 and TRBJ2-5 was seen in persistent disease.

The time point here: newly diagnosed GD, antithyroid drugs for less than 3 months. The TCR library used RNA extracted from PBMCs. Nine milliliters of peripheral blood were drawn into EDTA tubes. Arm-PCR of CDR3 regions with iRepertoire HTBI primers generated TCR beta libraries. TCRdb reprocessed the multiplex PCR reads with MiXCR, giving one entry per CDR3 protein. The sample lists approximately 490,000 distinct CDR3 sequences, 16% occurring once. CDR1 is MNHEY, CDR2 SMNVEV, per germline (reference sequence). The CDR3 spans 15 residues. Concerning this clonotype: The antigen is undetermined.

The sample also formed part of further work on T cells in Graves' hyperthyroidism and ophthalmopathy.

The sequenced sample was peripheral blood mononuclear cells (PBMCs), obtained at new diagnosis, from a patient treated with antithyroid drugs. This TCR was recovered from a man between 35 and 55 years old with Graves disease. This chain links TRBV27 with TRBJ2-3, with 9 bases identical to TRBD1. The better agreement between TRBJ2-5 and the DNA end casts doubt on the J call. The CDR3 sequence: CASSGRDRVSETQYF. CDR3 in DNA: TGTGCCAGCAGTGGCCGGGACAGGGTCTCCGAGACCCAGTACTTC.